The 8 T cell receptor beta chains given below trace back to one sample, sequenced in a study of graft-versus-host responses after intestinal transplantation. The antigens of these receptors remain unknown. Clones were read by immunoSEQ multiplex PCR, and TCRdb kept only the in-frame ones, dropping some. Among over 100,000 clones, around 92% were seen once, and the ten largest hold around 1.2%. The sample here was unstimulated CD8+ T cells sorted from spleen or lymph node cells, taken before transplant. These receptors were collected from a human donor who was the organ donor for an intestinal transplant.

The CDR3 here is CASSRPGQGGTSGVYEQYF. The CDR3 DNA is TGTGCCAGCAGCCGACCGGGACAGGGAGGGACTAGCGGAGTCTACGAGCAGTACTTC. The chain is built from TRBV11-2 and TRBJ2-7; TRBD2 aligns across 11 bases. Per germline, CDR1 SGHAT and CDR2 FQNNGV. CDR3 size: 19 residues. After removal of 5 bases from V and 3 bases from J, the junction contained 18 bases not matched to a gene.

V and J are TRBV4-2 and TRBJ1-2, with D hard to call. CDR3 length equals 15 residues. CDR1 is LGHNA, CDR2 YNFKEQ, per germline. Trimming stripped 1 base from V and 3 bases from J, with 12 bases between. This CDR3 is CASSQVVGLDYGYTF. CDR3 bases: TGTGCCAGCAGCCAAGTGGTGGGATTAGACTATGGCTACACCTTC.

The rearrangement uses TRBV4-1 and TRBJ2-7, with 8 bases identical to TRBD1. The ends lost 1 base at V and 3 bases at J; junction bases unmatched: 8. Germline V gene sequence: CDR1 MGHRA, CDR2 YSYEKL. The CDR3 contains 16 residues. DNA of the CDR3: TGCGCCAGCAGCCAAGTTGAAACAGGGGGGATCTACGAGCAGTACTTC. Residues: CASSQVETGGIYEQYF.

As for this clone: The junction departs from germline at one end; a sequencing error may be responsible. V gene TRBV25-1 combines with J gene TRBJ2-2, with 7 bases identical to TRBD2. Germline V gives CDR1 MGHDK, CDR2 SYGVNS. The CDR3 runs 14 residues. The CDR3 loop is CARSGGVLGGELFF. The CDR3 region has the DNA TGTGCCCGCAGTGGGGGGGTCTTGGGCGGGGAGCTGTTTTTT.

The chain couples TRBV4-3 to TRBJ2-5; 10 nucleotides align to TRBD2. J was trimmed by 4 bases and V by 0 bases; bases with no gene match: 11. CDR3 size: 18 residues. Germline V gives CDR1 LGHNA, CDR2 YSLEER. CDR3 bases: TGCGCCAGCAGCCAAGATCGACCCCTAGCGGGAGCTTCAGAGACCCAGTACTTC. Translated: CASSQDRPLAGASETQYF.

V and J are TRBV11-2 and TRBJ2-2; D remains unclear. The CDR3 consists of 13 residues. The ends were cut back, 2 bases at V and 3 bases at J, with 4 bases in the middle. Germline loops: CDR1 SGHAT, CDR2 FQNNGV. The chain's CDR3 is CASSLIDTGELFF. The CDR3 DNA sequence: TGTGCCAGCAGCTTAATCGACACCGGGGAGCTGTTTTTT. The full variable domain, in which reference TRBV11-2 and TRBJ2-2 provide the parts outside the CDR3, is EAGVAQSPRYKIIEKRQSVAFWCNPISGHATLYWYQQILGQGPKLLIQFQNNGVVDDSQLPKDRFSAERLKGVDSTLKIQPAKLEDSAVYLCASSLIDTGELFFGEGSRLTVL.

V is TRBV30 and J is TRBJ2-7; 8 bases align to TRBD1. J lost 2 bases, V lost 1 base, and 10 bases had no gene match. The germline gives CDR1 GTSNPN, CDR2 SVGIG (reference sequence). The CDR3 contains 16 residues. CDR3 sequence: CAWSGDRGVGAYEQYF. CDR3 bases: TGTGCCTGGAGTGGCGACAGGGGCGTGGGAGCCTACGAGCAGTACTTC.

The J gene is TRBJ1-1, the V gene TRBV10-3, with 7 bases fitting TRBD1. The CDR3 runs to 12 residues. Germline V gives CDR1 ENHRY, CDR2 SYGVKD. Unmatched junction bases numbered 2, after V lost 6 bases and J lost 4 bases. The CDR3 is CAIRTGPTEAFF. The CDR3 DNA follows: TGTGCCATCAGGACAGGGCCCACTGAAGCTTTCTTT.